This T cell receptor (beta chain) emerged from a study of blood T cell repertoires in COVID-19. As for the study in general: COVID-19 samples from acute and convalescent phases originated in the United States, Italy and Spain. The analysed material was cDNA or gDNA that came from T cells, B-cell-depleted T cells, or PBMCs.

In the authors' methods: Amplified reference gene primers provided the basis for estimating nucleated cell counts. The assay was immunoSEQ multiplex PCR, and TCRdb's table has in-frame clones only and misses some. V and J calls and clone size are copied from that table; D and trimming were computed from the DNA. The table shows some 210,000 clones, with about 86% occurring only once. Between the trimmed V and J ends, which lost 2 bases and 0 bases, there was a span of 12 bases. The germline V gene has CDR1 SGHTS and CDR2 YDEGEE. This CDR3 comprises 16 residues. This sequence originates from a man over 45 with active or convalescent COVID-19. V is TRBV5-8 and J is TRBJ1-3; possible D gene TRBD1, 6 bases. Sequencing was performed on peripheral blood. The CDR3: CASSLIGQFSGNTIYF. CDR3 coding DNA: TGTGCCAGCAGCTTAATAGGACAGTTCTCTGGAAACACCATATATTTT.